A single sample is the source of the 26 T cell receptor beta chains below, sequenced in a study of shared clonotypes between healthy human individuals (dated by TCRdb to about 2020). Receptor amplification or capture employed the immunoSEQ multiplex PCR assay. TCRdb took this table from immuneACCESS and kept in-frame rearrangements with V and J called. Such tables lack part of the clones; where checked against another copy, unresolved V genes explain under half of the gap, and the rest is unexplained. This sample is represented by 1.5 million to 2.5 million clones; about 94% of them were singletons. The top ten clonotypes cover more than 0.95% of the sample. CD8 naive samples consisted of CD45RO-negative cells that were positively selected for CCR7, yielding a CD45RA+CCR7+ population without TemRA cells. The sample comprised naive CD8+ T cells sorted from blood. The cell subset or site label, read with the paper, signifies: CD45RA+CCR7+. Every receptor here comes from a man aged 18 to 29 in good health.

In the case of this clone: The sample holds other DNA sequences that translate to the same CDR3. V gene TRBV11-2 combines with J gene TRBJ1-2, with no clear D. Deletions cut 3 bases from V and 0 bases from J, with 8 bases between. Germline V gives CDR1 SGHAT, CDR2 FQNNGV. The CDR3 is 14 residues long. This CDR3 is CASSFGGTNYGYTF. The CDR3 nucleotides read TGTGCCAGCAGCTTCGGCGGTACTAACTATGGCTACACCTTC.

CDR3 in amino acids: CASSLGISGAYF. The CDR3 coding sequence is TGTGCCAGCAGCTTAGGGATTAGCGGTGCGTATTTT. The gene calls are TRBV11-2 and TRBJ2-3; a possible D gene is TRBD2 (6 bases). The CDR3 consists of 12 residues. Germline-derived CDR1 and CDR2 are SGHAT and FQNNGV. The V gene lost 1 base and the J gene lost 14 bases, with 13 bases spanning the gap. Full variable domain (outside the CDR3, taken from reference TRBV11-2 and TRBJ2-3): EAGVAQSPRYKIIEKRQSVAFWCNPISGHATLYWYQQILGQGPKLLIQFQNNGVVDDSQLPKDRFSAERLKGVDSTLKIQPAKLEDSAVYLCASSLGISGAYFGPGTRLTVL.

The gene calls are TRBV5-1 and TRBJ2-5; D uncertain. Deletions cut 2 bases from V and 4 bases from J, with 18 bases between. The CDR3 consists of 16 residues. Germline values: CDR1 SGHRS, CDR2 YFSETQ. The CDR3 is CASSFGQVGELETQYF. CDR3 bases: TGCGCCAGCAGCTTCGGGCAGGTTGGAGAATTAGAGACCCAGTACTTC.

The rearrangement uses TRBV7-6 and TRBJ2-1; 9 bases map to TRBD2. The V segment lost 5 bases and the J segment 0 bases; nucleotides outside the gene matches: 17. Looked up from germline, CDR1 is SGHVS and CDR2 is FNYEAQ. The CDR3 loop spans 20 amino acids. The CDR3 sequence is CASSIAWTSAVSSSYNEQFF. CDR3 in DNA: TGTGCCAGCAGCATCGCATGGACTAGCGCGGTTTCAAGCTCCTACAATGAGCAGTTCTTC.

The V and J genes are TRBV5-4 and TRBJ2-5; D possibly corresponds to TRBD2 (7 bases). V shed 2 bases and J shed 5 bases, with 13 bases lying between them. CDR3 length equals 14 residues. Germline CDR1 and CDR2: SGHNT and YYREEE (reference sequence). The DNA of the CDR3 is TGTGCCAGCAGCTTTGGGGGGGCCTTGGAGACCCAGTACTTC. Its protein product is CASSFGGALETQYF. The full variable domain, in which reference TRBV5-4 and TRBJ2-5 provide the parts outside the CDR3, is ETGVTQSPTHLIKTRGQQVTLRCSSQSGHNTVSWYQQALGQGPQFIFQYYREEENGRGNFPPRFSGLQFPNYSSELNVNALELDDSALYLCASSFGGALETQYFGPGTRLLVL.

This sequence joins TRBV5-4 and TRBJ2-7; D gene unclear. The CDR3 consists of 15 residues. V lost 1 base and J 2 bases, leaving 13 bases between the germline ends. The V gene's germline CDR1 is SGHNT and CDR2 YYREEE (reference sequence). In DNA, the CDR3 is TGTGCCAGCAGCTTGTGGGGTGGGGTCCCCTACGAGCAGTACTTC. Its protein product is CASSLWGGVPYEQYF.

The chain joins TRBV9 to TRBJ2-2; D possibly uses TRBD1 or TRBD2 (5 bases each). The ends were cut back, 4 bases at V and 2 bases at J, with 15 bases in the middle. Germline V gene data show CDR1 as SGDLS and CDR2 as YYNGEE. CDR3 size: 16 residues. The CDR3 protein is CASSSGLWTNTGELFF. The CDR3 DNA reads TGTGCCAGCAGCTCGGGGCTGTGGACCAACACCGGGGAGCTGTTTTTT.

This sequence joins TRBV6-6 and TRBJ2-1, with 10 nucleotides matching TRBD1. CDR1 and CDR2 (germline): MNHNY, SVGAGI (reference sequence). CDR3 length: 16 residues. V was pared by 5 bases and J by 8 bases, with 12 bases of the junction left unmatched. This chain's CDR3 is CASSRRETGGPDEQFF. The CDR3 coding sequence is TGTGCCAGCAGTCGCAGAGAGACAGGGGGCCCAGATGAGCAGTTCTTC.

This chain links TRBV5-1 with TRBJ1-5; TRBD1 matches at 9 bases. This CDR3 is 14 amino acids long. V was pared by 4 bases and J by 7 bases, with 6 bases of the junction left unmatched. CDR1 and CDR2 (germline): SGHRS, YFSETQ. The CDR3 DNA reads as TGCGCCAGCAGCCAGGGACAGGGTGGCCAGCCCCAGCATTTT. This encodes CASSQGQGGQPQHF. The whole variable domain, remainder taken from reference TRBV5-1 and TRBJ1-5, is KAGVTQTPRYLIKTRGQQVTLSCSPISGHRSVSWYQQTPGQGLQFLFEYFSETQRNKGNFPGRFSGRQFSNSRSEMNVSTLELGDSALYLCASSQGQGGQPQHFGDGTRLSIL.

The chain has TRBV6-5 and TRBJ2-3; D call uncertain. The germline V gene has CDR1 MNHEY and CDR2 SVGAGI. V was cut by 1 base and J by 1 base, with 3 bases left in between. This CDR3 region has 13 residues. DNA of the CDR3: TGTGCCAGCAGTTACTTTCGCACAGATACGCAGTATTTT. Its translation: CASSYFRTDTQYF.

CDR3 bases: TGTGCCAGCAGTTTCGGGGTTCTTGGCGGGGGGAACACCGGGGAGCTGTTTTTT. It yields the protein CASSFGVLGGGNTGELFF. This chain joins TRBV27 and TRBJ2-2; 7 bases are shared with TRBD2. This CDR3 is 18 amino acids long. J was trimmed by 1 base and V by 3 bases; bases with no gene match: 11. Germline values: CDR1 MNHEY, CDR2 SMNVEV (reference sequence).

Details on this clone: The sample holds other DNA sequences that translate to the same CDR3. The gene calls are TRBV5-6 and TRBJ1-4; TRBD1 aligns across 10 bases. This CDR3 has 14 amino acids. Germline assignment: CDR1 SGHDT and CDR2 YYEEEE. The trim removed 3 bases at V and 6 bases at J, leaving 2 bases unmatched. The CDR3 sequence: CASSSGTGDEKLFF. The CDR3, as DNA: TGTGCCAGCAGCTCCGGGACAGGGGATGAAAAACTGTTTTTT.

Worth noting for this clone: Other DNA variants within this sample encode the same CDR3. This chain's CDR3 is CASIDYSNQPQHF. CDR3 sequence (DNA): TGTGCCAGCATCGACTATAGCAATCAGCCCCAGCATTTT. V gene TRBV6-6 combines with J gene TRBJ1-5; D gene uncertain. Trimming removed 7 bases from V and 0 bases from J, with 7 bases in between. Germline CDR1 and CDR2: MNHNY and SVGAGI (reference sequence). The CDR3 runs 13 residues.

The CDR3 bases are TGCGCCAGCAGCTACTGGGGCCAGAACTATGGCTACACCTTC. Translating gives CASSYWGQNYGYTF. The V and J genes are TRBV5-1 and TRBJ1-2; D possibly corresponds to TRBD1 (5 bases). This CDR3 is 14 amino acids long. From germline, CDR1 is SGHRS and CDR2 YFSETQ. Between the trimmed V and J ends, which lost 3 bases and 2 bases, there was a span of 11 bases.

This sequence joins TRBV13 and TRBJ2-1; D gene unclear. V lost 6 bases, J lost 7 bases, and 10 bases lay in between. Germline CDR1 PRHDT, CDR2 FYEKMQ (reference sequence). The CDR3 length is 12 residues. CDR3 nucleotide sequence: TGTGCCAGCAGTATCGTGGGGAATGAGCAGTTCTTC. This translates into CASSIVGNEQFF.

This chain joins TRBV4-1 and TRBJ2-3, with D perhaps matching TRBD1 (6 bases). There are 16 residues in the CDR3. V dropped 3 bases and J dropped 2 bases, with 15 bases sitting between them. Germline CDR1 and CDR2: MGHRA and YSYEKL. CDR3 sequence: CASSQRGQLLTDTQYF. DNA for the CDR3: TGCGCCAGCAGCCAGAGGGGACAACTCCTCACAGATACGCAGTATTTT.

The chain is built from TRBV7-9 and TRBJ1-1; TRBD1 matches 11 bases. The CDR3 contains 16 residues. CDR1 is SEHNR, CDR2 FQNEAQ, per germline (reference sequence). V lost 7 bases to trimming and J lost 2 bases; unmatched junction nucleotides: 9. The CDR3 region is CASKGDRGMDNTEAFF. The CDR3 DNA reads as TGTGCCAGCAAGGGGGACAGGGGGATGGATAACACTGAAGCTTTCTTT.

This rearrangement joins TRBV29-1 to TRBJ2-1; weak D call: TRBD2 (5 bases). The V gene lost 8 bases and the J gene lost 0 bases, with 8 bases spanning the gap. This CDR3 contains 12 residues. The germline V gene has CDR1 SQVTM and CDR2 ANQGSEA. The CDR3 spells CSHRGSYNEQFF. CDR3 in DNA: TGCAGCCACCGGGGCTCCTACAATGAGCAGTTCTTC.

V is TRBV11-2 and J is TRBJ2-7, with D hard to call. Trimming stripped 7 bases from V and 1 base from J, with 11 bases between. The CDR3 is 13 amino acids. Germline V CDR1 and CDR2: SGHAT, FQNNGV. The DNA of the CDR3 is TGTGCCAGCACCCCCCAGGAATCCTACGAGCAGTACTTC. Translating gives CASTPQESYEQYF.

The CDR3 nucleotides read TGTGCCAGCAGCCCAGGCGGGACAGGGAGCTACGAGCAGTACTTC. Translating gives CASSPGGTGSYEQYF. V and J are TRBV13 and TRBJ2-7; 9 positions agree with TRBD1. Germline values: CDR1 PRHDT, CDR2 FYEKMQ (reference sequence). The CDR3 contains 15 residues. Unmatched junction bases numbered 8, after V lost 5 bases and J lost 3 bases.

With regard to this clone: Relative to the germline gene, one junction end is altered; a read error may explain this. The same CDR3 is also encoded by other DNA sequences in this sample. This sequence joins TRBV7-7 and TRBJ2-5; 11 bases match TRBD2. This CDR3 spans 15 amino acids. Germline loops: CDR1 SSHAT, CDR2 FNYEAQ (reference sequence). CDR3 sequence (DNA): TGTGCTAGCAGCTTAACTAGCGGGAGTTTGGAGACCCAGTACTTC. It is translated as CASSLTSGSLETQYF.

The rearrangement joins TRBV21-1 to TRBJ1-1. TRBV21-1 is reported as a pseudogene. The CDR3 runs to 16 residues. This CDR3 is CASSKSISIPNTEAFF. The CDR3 DNA reads TGTGCCAGCAGCAAGTCGATCTCTATCCCGAACACTGAAGCTTTCTTT.

V usage is TRBV27 and J usage is TRBJ1-4, with D uncertain. Trimming took 2 bases from V and 0 from J, leaving 16 bases between them. Germline V gene data show CDR1 as MNHEY and CDR2 as SMNVEV (reference sequence). This CDR3 region has 18 residues. CDR3: CASSLAGRPGATNEKLFF. The CDR3 DNA follows: TGTGCCAGCAGTTTAGCAGGACGTCCGGGTGCAACTAATGAAAAACTGTTTTTT.

This clone was picked up one time. The rearrangement joins TRBV7-2 to TRBJ2-2; 11 bases align to TRBD2. The junction had 15 bases not matched to a gene; V was cut back by 7 bases and J by 2 bases. The germline gives CDR1 SGHTA, CDR2 FQGNSA. The CDR3 is 19 residues long. As DNA, the CDR3 is TGTGCCAGCACCCAGGGAAAACTAGCGGGAGTGGTTAACACCGGGGAGCTGTTTTTT. Its translation: CASTQGKLAGVVNTGELFF.

The chain couples TRBV28 to TRBJ2-3; TRBD2 is a possible D gene (5 bases). From germline, CDR1 is MDHEN and CDR2 SYDVKM. The CDR3 is 15 residues long. Trimming removed 6 bases at V and 2 bases at J, with 15 bases between. In nucleotides, the CDR3 is TGTGCCAGCAGCTCCTTACGGGGTTCCACAGATACGCAGTATTTT. Translating it yields CASSSLRGSTDTQYF.

The CDR3 bases are TGTGCCACCAGCAGAGATGCGAATGGGGATGAGCAGTTCTTC. This translates into CATSRDANGDEQFF. V and J are TRBV15 and TRBJ2-1; D is unresolved. Germline V CDR1 and CDR2: LNHNV, YYDKDF (reference sequence). Trimming removed 0 bases at V and 8 bases at J, with 11 bases between. This CDR3 spans 14 amino acids.